This is a list of T cell receptor beta chains from one sample in a study of cytomegalovirus exposure and HLA in healthy donors. Profiling relied on immunoSEQ multiplex PCR, and the TCRdb table lists in-frame clones only, not all of them. The profile shows under 110,000 clones, 71% of them singletons. What was sequenced was PBMCs. Receptors originate from a female donor in good health and CMV-seronegative. Both conserved end residues are trimmed from each CDR3.

16 | TRBJ1-1 | TRBV4-2 | ASSQDTDRGFYNTEAF
10 | TRBJ2-7 | TRBV29-1 | SVSQGINEQY
12 | - | TRBV28 | ASRRPGSGDEQY
13 | TRBJ2-7 | TRBV6-5 | ASSYSRGSSYEQY
15 | TRBJ2-5 | TRBV4-1 | ASSQDQRVVALETQY
15 | TRBJ2-3 | TRBV4-2 | ASSLDDRREGADTQY
11 | TRBJ1-4 | TRBV7-2 | ASSLWQNEKLF
13 | TRBJ2-7 | TRBV11-1 | ASSLAPGQGYEQY
10 | TRBJ2-7 | TRBV5-1 | ASRRDSDEQY
11 | TRBJ1-2 | TRBV29-1 | SVAPEHGGGYT
12 | TRBJ2-3 | TRBV30 | AFDRVYGSDTQY
14 | - | TRBV6-6 | ASSYGTGTDSYEQY
17 | TRBJ2-3 | TRBV7-2 | ASSSLLGGDLLTTYTQY
13 | TRBJ1-4 | TRBV7-9 | ASSLLRGTNEKLF
12 | TRBJ2-7 | TRBV6-5 | ASRALAGVYEQY
13 | TRBJ2-1 | TRBV7-3 | ASSPGLAPAGEQF
13 | TRBJ2-2 | TRBV7-6 | ASSLGGAGAGELF
14 | TRBJ2-2 | TRBV5-1 | ASSVITGFITGELF
9 | TRBJ2-2 | TRBV5-1 | ASTVTGELF
11 | TRBJ2-1 | TRBV10-1 | ASSPTGFDEQF
13 | TRBJ1-4 | TRBV5-1 | ASSLAGVSNEKLF
13 | TRBJ1-1 | TRBV30 | AWGLGGTLNTEAF
12 | TRBJ2-2 | TRBV5-1 | ASSFTGSTGELF
13 | TRBJ1-2 | TRBV28 | ASSFPARQAYGYT
13 | TRBJ2-5 | TRBV4-3 | ASSLGAGGGETQY
14 | TRBJ2-1 | TRBV6-5 | ASSYSSSGSGHEQF
11 | TRBJ2-7 | TRBV7-2 | ASSQAGEGEQY
12 | TRBJ2-7 | TRBV19 | ASNQAGGPSEQY
11 | TRBJ2-5 | TRBV11-2 | ASSKDRVETQY
11 | TRBJ2-1 | TRBV5-1 | ASSLTRGGEQF
13 | TRBJ1-1 | TRBV6-7 | ASSYRQTGDTEAF
11 | TRBJ1-2 | TRBV30 | AWSTVRGYGYT
16 | TRBJ2-7 | TRBV7-2 | ASSLESVTSSPPYEQY
11 | TRBJ1-2 | TRBV6-5 | ASSEDRTRGYT
9 | TRBJ1-2 | TRBV28 | ASSLQYGYT
13 | TRBJ1-5 | TRBV19 | ASSITEGGNQPQH